The present T cell receptor (beta chain) was sequenced within a study of T-cell memory formation after mild COVID-19. Overall study: TCR clustering was largely donor specific.

From 5'RACE with constant-segment primers came TCR alpha and TCR beta cDNA libraries that carried sample barcodes and UMIs. One entry per CDR3 protein results from TCRdb running MiXCR on the 5' RACE reads. Here the sample spans 65,000 to 90,000 distinct CDR3 sequences, around 13% being singletons. The sample holds a few counts of this clonotype. Its antigen is unknown. General observations from the study: Clones from the second wave (peaking day 37) had unconfirmed SARS-CoV-2 specificity. Those CD4+ clones that contracted were mainly in CM and EM (CD8+ ones in EMRA).

The germline V and J ends were trimmed by 8 bases and 4 bases, with 18 bases remaining between them. The CDR3 is 15 residues long. The V gene's germline CDR1 is SEHNR and CDR2 FQNEAQ (reference sequence). The sequencing input was PBMCs or a T cell subset sorted from them (not recorded which). This chain joins TRBV7-9 and TRBJ2-1; D is possibly TRBD1 (6 bases). The sequence came from a man aged 18 to 29 who had mild COVID-19 (a few samples of this study predate the infection). Cell type and time point are not known. CDR3 protein: CASPPEDSPYNEQFF. CDR3 DNA sequence: TGTGCCAGCCCCCCCGAGGACAGCCCTTACAATGAGCAGTTCTTC.